This T cell receptor beta chain was obtained from a study of cytomegalovirus exposure and HLA in healthy donors. General study points: Looking again later, the authors saw that most CMV-associated TCR beta chains seemed HLA-restricted.

As for this clone: Its antigen is not known.

V shed 2 bases and J shed 4 bases, with 18 bases lying between them. CDR1 is MGHRA and CDR2 is YSYEKL in the germline V gene. The CDR3 extends over 17 amino acids. PCR amplification relied on 60 Vbeta primers (plus 13 Jbeta primers). Sequencing used immunoSEQ multiplex PCR; TCRdb keeps in-frame clones, though not all of them. Among about 200,000 clones listed, around 83% were seen once. This clonotype was obtained from a girl aged 5-17 years in good health and CMV-seronegative. Sequencing was performed on PBMCs. The chain has TRBV4-1 and TRBJ2-1, with a tentative D call TRBD2 (5 bases). The CDR3 region has the DNA TGCGCCAGCAGCCAAAGTCTAGGTCCCCCGGGGTACAATGAGCAGTTCTTC. This sequence encodes CASSQSLGPPGYNEQFF.